The 27 T cell receptor beta chains below come from one sample, sequenced in a study of blood T cell repertoires in COVID-19. Assay: immunoSEQ multiplex PCR; the TCRdb copy retains only in-frame clones and omits some. The sample has approximately 63,000 clones, roughly 87% seen once. The sample comprised peripheral blood. The receptors stem from a man older than 75 in a cohort sampled during active COVID-19.

The genes are TRBV19 and TRBJ1-1; a weak D match, TRBD1 (5 bases). Germline V gives CDR1 LNHDA, CDR2 SQIVND (reference sequence). The CDR3 length is 15 residues. V was trimmed by 8 bases and J by 1 base, leaving 17 bases between them. The DNA of the CDR3 is TGTGCCAGTCGCCCCTTCGACAGCAGGAACACTGAAGCTTTCTTT. It yields the protein CASRPFDSRNTEAFF.

The chain is built from TRBV29-1 and TRBJ2-5; 7 bases map to TRBD1. With 3 bases clipped from V and 0 bases from J, the junction kept 7 bases outside the gene matches. The CDR3 contains 15 residues. Germline V gives CDR1 SQVTM, CDR2 ANQGSEA. The CDR3 DNA follows: TGCAGCGTTGACGACAGGGTAAGGGACCAAGAGACCCAGTACTTC. Protein sequence: CSVDDRVRDQETQYF.

V and J are TRBV2 and TRBJ2-3; D is perhaps TRBD1 (6 bases). The CDR3 runs 13 residues. V was pared by 7 bases and J by 4 bases, with 12 bases between. CDR1 is SNHLY, CDR2 FYNNEI, per germline. The CDR3 region is CASILEGADTQYF. The CDR3 DNA reads as TGTGCCAGCATTTTAGAGGGGGCAGATACGCAGTATTTT. The complete variable domain, with remaining parts taken from reference TRBV2 and TRBJ2-3, reads EPEVTQTPSHQVTQMGQEVILRCVPISNHLYFYWYRQILGQKVEFLVSFYNNEISEKSEIFDDQFSVERPDGSNFTLKIRSTKLEDSAMYFCASILEGADTQYFGPGTRLTVL.

This chain connects TRBV6-5 to TRBJ1-6, with 8 bases aligning to TRBD1. V trimming: 0 bases; J trimming: 7 bases; junction bases outside the gene matches: 5. Germline loops: CDR1 MNHEY, CDR2 SVGAGI. The CDR3 runs to 16 residues. The CDR3 DNA is TGTGCCAGCAGTTACTCGAGGACAGGGCAGAATTCACCCCTCCACTTT. Its protein product is CASSYSRTGQNSPLHF.

V usage is TRBV6-8 and J usage is TRBJ2-4; D perhaps matches TRBD1 (5 bases). With 6 bases removed from V and 0 bases from J, the gap between germline ends came to 18 bases. The CDR3 extends over 17 amino acids. The germline V gene encodes CDR1 MNHGY and CDR2 SAAAGT. The CDR3 nucleotides read TGTGCCAGCAGGAAACTCCTCAGGGAACTAGCCAAAAACATTCAGTACTTC. This encodes CASRKLLRELAKNIQYF.

The chain employs TRBV6-5 and TRBJ1-1; 9 nucleotides align to TRBD1. V shed 7 bases and J 2 bases; nucleotides not matched to a gene: 2. The CDR3 consists of 13 residues. The V gene's germline CDR1 is MNHEY and CDR2 SVGAGI. CDR3 sequence: CASKQGANTEAFF. As DNA, the CDR3 is TGTGCCAGCAAACAGGGGGCTAACACTGAAGCTTTCTTT.

This clone was detected only once. V and J are TRBV18 and TRBJ1-2; 9 nucleotides align to TRBD1. With V trimmed by 0 bases and J by 5 bases, 7 bases remained unmatched. This CDR3 has 16 residues. CDR1 KGHSH and CDR2 LQKENI come from the germline V gene. CDR3 loop: CASSPPRTGASYGYTF. The CDR3 bases are TGTGCCAGCTCACCACCGCGGACAGGGGCAAGTTATGGCTACACCTTC.

V gene TRBV5-4 combines with J gene TRBJ1-4, with 12 bases that match TRBD1. Near its end, the DNA agrees better with TRBJ2-2, so the J call may be wrong. Germline V gene data show CDR1 as SGHNT and CDR2 as YYREEE (reference sequence). The CDR3 has 15 amino acids. CDR3 loop: CASSVEGQGAKELFF. The CDR3 nucleotides are TGTGCCAGCAGCGTGGAGGGACAGGGGGCGAAGGAGCTGTTTTTT.

The chain has TRBV30 and TRBJ1-4, with a tentative D call TRBD1 (6 bases). The V end lost 7 bases, the J end lost 8 bases, and 14 bases lay between the germline ends. This CDR3 is built from 12 residues. Germline CDR1 GTSNPN, CDR2 SVGIG (reference sequence). CDR3 sequence reads: CALTGLDEKLFF. For the CDR3, the DNA is TGTGCCTTGACAGGTTTGGACGAAAAACTGTTTTTT.

V and J are TRBV11-2 and TRBJ2-1, with TRBD2 matching 11 bases. V lost 4 bases and J lost 9; bases outside the gene matches: 17. The CDR3 spans 18 residues. CDR1 is SGHAT, CDR2 FQNNGV, per germline. In DNA, the CDR3 is TGTGCCAGCAGCTCGATGGGACTAGCGGCCCTGAGACCTCCTGAGCAGTTCTTC. It is translated as CASSSMGLAALRPPEQFF.

The genes are TRBV5-8 and TRBJ1-5; D remains ambiguous. Trimming took off 4 bases at V and 2 bases at J, with 19 bases between the two ends. The CDR3 is 17 residues long. Germline CDR1 SGHTS, CDR2 YDEGEE. The CDR3 sequence: CASSIATLSDGNQPQHF. DNA for the CDR3: TGTGCCAGCAGCATAGCAACCTTGTCCGATGGCAATCAGCCCCAGCATTTT.

V and J are TRBV2 and TRBJ1-2, with a tentative D call TRBD1 (6 bases). CDR3 size: 15 residues. CDR1 and CDR2 (germline): SNHLY, FYNNEI. The V gene lost 6 bases and the J gene lost 3 bases, with 17 bases spanning the gap. CDR3 amino acids: CASRAGALQDYGYTF. CDR3 DNA sequence: TGTGCCAGCAGGGCAGGGGCCCTTCAGGACTATGGCTACACCTTC. Drawing the rest from reference TRBV2 and TRBJ1-2, the complete variable domain is EPEVTQTPSHQVTQMGQEVILRCVPISNHLYFYWYRQILGQKVEFLVSFYNNEISEKSEIFDDQFSVERPDGSNFTLKIRSTKLEDSAMYFCASRAGALQDYGYTFGSGTRLTVV.

The V gene is TRBV3-1 (or the pseudogene TRBV3-2), the J gene TRBJ2-2; D unclear. The CDR3 totals 12 residues. V was trimmed by 3 bases and J by 6 bases, leaving 5 bases between them. Germline CDR1 is LGHDT and CDR2 is YNNKEL (reference sequence). The CDR3, as DNA: TGTGCCAGCAGCCATCGGGCCGGGGAGCTGTTTTTT. The encoded protein is CASSHRAGELFF.

The chain joins TRBV4-1 to TRBJ1-1, with 7 bases lining up with TRBD1. CDR1 and CDR2 from the germline V gene are MGHRA and YSYEKL. V lost 4 bases and J lost 6; bases outside the gene matches: 8. CDR3 length: 14 amino acids. The CDR3 DNA sequence: TGCGCCAGCAGCCCCCCTACCGGGACAGCTGAAGCTTTCTTT. It codes for CASSPPTGTAEAFF.

The V call is TRBV27, the J call TRBJ2-7; weak D call: TRBD1 (5 bases). This CDR3 contains 13 residues. Deletions cut 2 bases from V and 3 bases from J, with 8 bases between. Germline V CDR1 and CDR2: MNHEY, SMNVEV (reference sequence). The chain's CDR3 is CASSLRQNYEQYF. CDR3 nucleotides: TGTGCCAGCAGTTTACGACAGAACTACGAGCAGTACTTC.

CDR3 in amino acids: CASTRTQGANYGYTF. CDR3 DNA sequence: TGTGCCAGCACCCGAACCCAGGGGGCGAACTATGGCTACACCTTC. This sequence joins TRBV6-5 and TRBJ1-2, with 8 bases aligning to TRBD1. CDR3 length equals 15 residues. The ends lost 7 bases at V and 2 bases at J; junction bases unmatched: 9. Per the germline V gene, CDR1 is MNHEY and CDR2 is SVGAGI.

The rearrangement uses TRBV7-3 and TRBJ1-1; D unclear. Deletions cut 1 base from V and 4 bases from J, with 13 bases between. Germline loops: CDR1 SGHTA, CDR2 FQGTGA. There are 15 residues in the CDR3. The CDR3 DNA follows: TGTGCCAGCAGCTTAAACCGGGGAGCTGGCACTGAAGCTTTCTTT. It specifies CASSLNRGAGTEAFF.

Only one count was recorded for this clone. The chain couples TRBV3-1 (or the pseudogene TRBV3-2) to TRBJ2-7; D is unclear. Germline V CDR1 and CDR2: LGHDT, YNNKEL (reference sequence). V lost 1 base, J lost 4 bases, and 5 bases lay in between. CDR3 length: 12 amino acids. The CDR3 DNA reads as TGTGCCAGCAGCCAAGGTATGTACGAGCAGTACTTC. Encoded protein: CASSQGMYEQYF.

The chain employs TRBV14 and TRBJ2-3, with a weak D call TRBD2 (6 bases). The CDR3 consists of 13 residues. Trimming took 5 bases from V and 9 from J, leaving 15 bases between them. Germline V gene lookup returns CDR1 SGHDN and CDR2 FVKESK. CDR3 protein: CASSARLGGTQYF. CDR3 coding DNA: TGTGCCAGCAGCGCCCGACTAGGAGGCACGCAGTATTTT.

The rearrangement links TRBV30 to TRBJ1-2; D uncertain. The CDR3 loop spans 11 amino acids. Per germline, CDR1 GTSNPN and CDR2 SVGIG (reference sequence). Between the trimmed V and J ends, which lost 0 bases and 8 bases, there was a span of 7 bases. The CDR3 here is CAWSVSTGYTF. CDR3 DNA sequence: TGTGCCTGGAGTGTCTCTACCGGCTACACCTTC.

V is TRBV5-1 and J is TRBJ1-4, with 9 bases lining up with TRBD1. This CDR3 is 17 amino acids long. J gave up 3 bases and V 4 bases, and 10 bases lay outside the gene matches. Germline loops: CDR1 SGHRS, CDR2 YFSETQ. The CDR3 DNA reads as TGCGCCAGCAGCGCGATGACGGGACAGGGTCCTAATGAAAAACTGTTTTTT. Residues: CASSAMTGQGPNEKLFF.

This chain joins TRBV5-1 and TRBJ2-7; TRBD2 matches 12 bases. CDR3 length: 15 amino acids. Germline trimming cut 4 bases from V and 4 bases from J; bases unmatched to any gene: 6. In germline, CDR1 is SGHRS, CDR2 YFSETQ. The CDR3 DNA is TGCGCCAGCAGCGGAGGGACTAGCGGGCCTTACGAGCAGTACTTC. It encodes CASSGGTSGPYEQYF.

This sequence joins TRBV3-1 (or the pseudogene TRBV3-2) and TRBJ2-3; 10 positions match TRBD2. The trim removed 4 bases at V and 1 base at J, leaving 5 bases unmatched. CDR1 and CDR2 (germline): LGHDT, YNNKEL (reference sequence). This CDR3 is built from 16 residues. For the CDR3, the DNA is TGTGCCAGCAGCCTAAGCGGGAGGGGCGGCACAGATACGCAGTATTTT. This sequence encodes CASSLSGRGGTDTQYF.

This chain joins TRBV3-1 (or the pseudogene TRBV3-2) and TRBJ1-2, with TRBD1 matching 9 bases. Trimming took 3 bases from V and 4 from J; bases not matched to a gene: 3. The V gene's germline CDR1 is LGHDT and CDR2 YNNKEL (reference sequence). The CDR3 contains 14 residues. The CDR3 nucleotides read TGTGCCAGCAGCCATGACAGGGGGAGCTATGGCTACACCTTC. Amino acids: CASSHDRGSYGYTF.

The V call is TRBV7-2, the J call TRBJ1-1; D call uncertain. The CDR3 runs 13 residues. V lost 1 base and J lost 7, with 10 bases in between. CDR1 is SGHTA, CDR2 FQGNSA, per germline. CDR3 loop: CASSLGSAVEAFF. In nucleotides, the CDR3 is TGTGCCAGCAGCTTAGGAAGTGCAGTTGAAGCTTTCTTT.

This clone was detected only a few times. The chain links TRBV15 to TRBJ1-5; 11 positions agree with TRBD1. V lost 4 bases and J lost 5; bases outside the gene matches: 1. Germline values: CDR1 LNHNV, CDR2 YYDKDF (reference sequence). The CDR3 loop spans 14 amino acids. The CDR3 loop reads CATSKDRGHQPQHF. The CDR3 coding sequence is TGTGCCACCAGCAAGGACAGGGGGCATCAGCCCCAGCATTTT.

The V gene is TRBV6-6, the J gene TRBJ2-7; 7 bases match TRBD1. CDR3 length: 14 residues. After removal of 4 bases from V and 6 bases from J, the junction contained 9 bases not matched to a gene. From germline, CDR1 is MNHNY and CDR2 SVGAGI (reference sequence). DNA of the CDR3: TGTGCCAGCAGTTCGGGGACAGTCCAAAGCGAGCAGTACTTC. Encoded protein: CASSSGTVQSEQYF.